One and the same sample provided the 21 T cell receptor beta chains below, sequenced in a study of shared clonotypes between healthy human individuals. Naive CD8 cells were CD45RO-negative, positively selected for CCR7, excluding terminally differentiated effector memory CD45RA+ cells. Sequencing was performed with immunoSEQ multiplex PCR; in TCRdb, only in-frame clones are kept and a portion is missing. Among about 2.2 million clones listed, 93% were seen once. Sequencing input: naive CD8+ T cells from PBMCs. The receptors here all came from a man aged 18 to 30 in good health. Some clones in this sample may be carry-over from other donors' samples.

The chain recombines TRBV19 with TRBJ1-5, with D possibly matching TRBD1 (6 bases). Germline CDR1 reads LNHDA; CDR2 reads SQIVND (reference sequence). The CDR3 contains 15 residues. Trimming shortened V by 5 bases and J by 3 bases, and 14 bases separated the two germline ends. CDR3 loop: CASSATGLTNQPQHF. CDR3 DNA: TGTGCCAGTAGTGCCACAGGGCTGACCAATCAGCCCCAGCATTTT.

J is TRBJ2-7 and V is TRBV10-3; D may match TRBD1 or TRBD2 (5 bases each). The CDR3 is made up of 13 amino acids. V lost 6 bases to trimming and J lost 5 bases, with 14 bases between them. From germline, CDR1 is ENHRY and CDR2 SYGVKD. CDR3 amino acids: CAIRVEGNHEQYF. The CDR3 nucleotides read TGTGCCATCAGGGTAGAGGGGAACCACGAGCAGTACTTC.

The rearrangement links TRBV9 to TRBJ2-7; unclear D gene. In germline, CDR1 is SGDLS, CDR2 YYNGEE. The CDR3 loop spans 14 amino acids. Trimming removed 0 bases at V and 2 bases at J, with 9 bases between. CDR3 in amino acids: CASSVDRVTYEQYF. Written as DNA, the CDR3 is TGTGCCAGCAGCGTAGATAGGGTAACCTACGAGCAGTACTTC.

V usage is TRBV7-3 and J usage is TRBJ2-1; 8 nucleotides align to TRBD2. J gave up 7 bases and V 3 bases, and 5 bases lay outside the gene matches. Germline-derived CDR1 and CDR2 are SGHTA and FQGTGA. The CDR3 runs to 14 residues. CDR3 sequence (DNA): TGTGCCAGCAGCTTCCCGCCTAGCGGGAATGAGCAGTTCTTC. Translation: CASSFPPSGNEQFF.

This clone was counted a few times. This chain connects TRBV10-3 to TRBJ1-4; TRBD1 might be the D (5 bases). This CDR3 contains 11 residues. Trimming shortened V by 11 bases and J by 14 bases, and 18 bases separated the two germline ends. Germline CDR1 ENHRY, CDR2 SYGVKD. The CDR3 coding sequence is TGTGCCCCCCCGGTCGGGGCGGCGCTGTTTTTT. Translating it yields CAPPVGAALFF.

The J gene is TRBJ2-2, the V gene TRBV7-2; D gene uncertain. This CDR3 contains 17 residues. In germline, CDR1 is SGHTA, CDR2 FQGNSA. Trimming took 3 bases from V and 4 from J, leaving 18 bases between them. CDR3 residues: CASSFKEGTRLTGELFF. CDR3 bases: TGTGCCAGCAGCTTCAAAGAAGGCACGAGGCTCACCGGGGAGCTGTTTTTT. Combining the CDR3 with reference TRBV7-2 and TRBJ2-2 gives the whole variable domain GAGVSQSPSNKVTEKGKDVELRCDPISGHTALYWYRQSLGQGLEFLIYFQGNSAPDKSGLPSDRFSAERTGGSVSTLTIQRTQQEDSAVYLCASSFKEGTRLTGELFFGEGSRLTVL.

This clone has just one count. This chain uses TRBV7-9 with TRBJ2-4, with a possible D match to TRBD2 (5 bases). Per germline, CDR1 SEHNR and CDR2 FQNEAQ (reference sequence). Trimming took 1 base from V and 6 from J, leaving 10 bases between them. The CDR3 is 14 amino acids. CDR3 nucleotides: TGTGCCAGCAGCTTAGAGGTAGCGCTAAACATTCAGTACTTC. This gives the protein CASSLEVALNIQYF.

This CDR3 reads CASSPKSSSYNEQFF. CDR3 bases: TGTGCCAGCAGCCCGAAATCGAGCTCCTACAATGAGCAGTTCTTC. The chain has TRBV7-3 and TRBJ2-1; D remains ambiguous. Germline lookup yields CDR1 SGHTA and CDR2 FQGTGA. The CDR3 sequence is 15 residues long. The germline V and J ends were trimmed by 5 bases and 0 bases, with 11 bases remaining between them.

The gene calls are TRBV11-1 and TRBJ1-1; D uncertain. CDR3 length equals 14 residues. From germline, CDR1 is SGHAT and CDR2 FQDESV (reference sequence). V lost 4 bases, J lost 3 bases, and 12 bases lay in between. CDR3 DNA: TGTGCCAGCAGCTCTTCAAGCGGCCACACTGAAGCTTTCTTT. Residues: CASSSSSGHTEAFF.

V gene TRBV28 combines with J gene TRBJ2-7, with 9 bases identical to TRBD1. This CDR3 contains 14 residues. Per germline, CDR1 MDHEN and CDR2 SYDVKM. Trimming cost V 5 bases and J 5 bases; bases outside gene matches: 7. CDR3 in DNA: TGTGCCAGCAGTGACAGCCGGGACAGGGACGAGCAGTACTTC. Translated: CASSDSRDRDEQYF. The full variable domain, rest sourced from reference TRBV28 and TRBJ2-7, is DVKVTQSSRYLVKRTGEKVFLECVQDMDHENMFWYRQDPGLGLRLIYFSYDVKMKEKGDIPEGYSVSREKKERFSLILESASTNQTSMYLCASSDSRDRDEQYFGPGTRLTVT.

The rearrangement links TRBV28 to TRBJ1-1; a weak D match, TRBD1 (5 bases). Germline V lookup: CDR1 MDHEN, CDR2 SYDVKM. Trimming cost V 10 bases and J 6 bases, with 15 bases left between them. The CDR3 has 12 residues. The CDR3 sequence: CATFLWGAEAFF. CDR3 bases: TGTGCCACTTTTTTATGGGGGGCTGAAGCTTTCTTT.

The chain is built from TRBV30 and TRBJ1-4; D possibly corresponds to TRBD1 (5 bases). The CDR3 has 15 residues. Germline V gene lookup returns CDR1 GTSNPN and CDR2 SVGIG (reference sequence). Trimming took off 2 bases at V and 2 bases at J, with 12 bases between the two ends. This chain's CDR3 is CAWSRLGGTNEKLFF. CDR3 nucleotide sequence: TGTGCCTGGAGTCGACTCGGGGGGACTAATGAAAAACTGTTTTTT.

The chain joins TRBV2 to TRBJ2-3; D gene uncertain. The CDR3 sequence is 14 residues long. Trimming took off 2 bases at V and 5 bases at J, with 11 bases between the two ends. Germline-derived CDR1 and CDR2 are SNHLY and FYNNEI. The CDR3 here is CASSETVRRDTQYF. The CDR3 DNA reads TGTGCCAGCAGTGAAACAGTACGTAGAGATACGCAGTATTTT. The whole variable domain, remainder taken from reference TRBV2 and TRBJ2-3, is EPEVTQTPSHQVTQMGQEVILRCVPISNHLYFYWYRQILGQKVEFLVSFYNNEISEKSEIFDDQFSVERPDGSNFTLKIRSTKLEDSAMYFCASSETVRRDTQYFGPGTRLTVL.

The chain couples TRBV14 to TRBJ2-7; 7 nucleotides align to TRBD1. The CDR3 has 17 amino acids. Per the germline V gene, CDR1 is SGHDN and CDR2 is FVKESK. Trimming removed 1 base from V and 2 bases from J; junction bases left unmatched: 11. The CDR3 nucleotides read TGTGCCAGCAGCCAAGGGACCCGAGGGGGCCCCGCCTACGAGCAGTACTTC. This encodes CASSQGTRGGPAYEQYF. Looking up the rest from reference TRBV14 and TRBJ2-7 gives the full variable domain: EAGVTQFPSHSVIEKGQTVTLRCDPISGHDNLYWYRRVMGKEIKFLLHFVKESKQDESGMPNNRFLAERTGGTYSTLKVQPAELEDSGVYFCASSQGTRGGPAYEQYFGPGTRLTVT.

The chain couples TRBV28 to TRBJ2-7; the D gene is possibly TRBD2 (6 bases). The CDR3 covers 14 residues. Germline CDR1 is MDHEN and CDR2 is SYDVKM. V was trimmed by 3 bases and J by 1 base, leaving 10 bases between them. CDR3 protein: CASSFGGLSYEQYF. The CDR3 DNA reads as TGTGCCAGCAGTTTCGGGGGTTTGTCCTACGAGCAGTACTTC.

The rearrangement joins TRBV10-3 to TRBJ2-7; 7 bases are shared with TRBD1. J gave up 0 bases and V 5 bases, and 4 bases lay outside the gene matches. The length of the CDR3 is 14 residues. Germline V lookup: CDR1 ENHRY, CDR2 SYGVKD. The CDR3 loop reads CAISIGDSSYEQYF. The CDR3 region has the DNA TGTGCCATCAGTATTGGGGACAGCTCCTACGAGCAGTACTTC.

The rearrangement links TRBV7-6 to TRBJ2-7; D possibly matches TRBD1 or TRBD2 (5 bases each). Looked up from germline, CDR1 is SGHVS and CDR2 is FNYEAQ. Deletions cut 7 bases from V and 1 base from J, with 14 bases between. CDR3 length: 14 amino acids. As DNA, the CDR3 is TGTGCCAGCACCCCGGGACCTTTATCCTACGAGCAGTACTTC. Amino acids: CASTPGPLSYEQYF.

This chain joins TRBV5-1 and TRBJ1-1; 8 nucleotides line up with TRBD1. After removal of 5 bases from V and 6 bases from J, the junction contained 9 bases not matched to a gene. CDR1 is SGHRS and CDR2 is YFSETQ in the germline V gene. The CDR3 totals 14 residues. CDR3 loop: CASSRTGFPAEAFF. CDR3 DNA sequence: TGCGCCAGCAGTAGGACAGGGTTTCCAGCTGAAGCTTTCTTT.

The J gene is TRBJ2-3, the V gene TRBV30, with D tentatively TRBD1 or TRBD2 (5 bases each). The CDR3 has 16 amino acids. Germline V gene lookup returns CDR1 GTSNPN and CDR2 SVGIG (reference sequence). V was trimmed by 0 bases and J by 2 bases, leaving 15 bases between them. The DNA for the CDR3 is TGTGCCTGGAGTGTACTAGAAGAGGGACCCACAGATACGCAGTATTTT. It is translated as CAWSVLEEGPTDTQYF.

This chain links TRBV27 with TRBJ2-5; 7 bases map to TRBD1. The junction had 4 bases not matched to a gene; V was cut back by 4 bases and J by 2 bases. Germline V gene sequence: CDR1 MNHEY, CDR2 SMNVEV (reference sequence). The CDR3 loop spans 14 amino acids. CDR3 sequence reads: CASSSDRVQETQYF. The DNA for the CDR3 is TGTGCCAGCAGTTCAGACAGGGTTCAAGAGACCCAGTACTTC.

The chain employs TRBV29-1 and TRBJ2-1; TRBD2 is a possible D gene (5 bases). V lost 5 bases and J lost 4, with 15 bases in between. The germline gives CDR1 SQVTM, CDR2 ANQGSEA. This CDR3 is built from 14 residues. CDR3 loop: CSVIPSSTYNEQFF. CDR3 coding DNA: TGCAGCGTTATTCCTAGCTCGACTTACAATGAGCAGTTCTTC.